These 10 T cell receptor beta chains came from one sample sequenced in a study of sequential checkpoint blockade in melanoma. Generated by immunoSEQ multiplex PCR, the TCRdb table keeps only in-frame clones and is missing some. The data show 2,000 to 2,500 clones, with roughly a sixth seen just once and 15% to 20% held by the top ten. Treatment specified: randomized to nivolumab then ipilimumab (arm A) or the reverse (arm B). Material: tumor tissue (inferred from file names), obtained from a patient given nivolumab and ipilimumab in sequence. These receptors came from a human donor with melanoma.

By proportion, this clone is medium-sized. This sequence joins TRBV9 and TRBJ2-1; D may be TRBD2 (5 bases). Trimming cost V 3 bases and J 4 bases, with 14 bases left between them. This CDR3 is 15 amino acids long. CDR1 is SGDLS and CDR2 is YYNGEE in the germline V gene. CDR3 region: CASSGRGSRYNEQFF. For the CDR3, the DNA is TGTGCCAGCAGCGGCCGCGGGTCCCGGTACAATGAGCAGTTCTTC.

DNA for the CDR3: TGTGCCAGCACTCTAACCCGTCTAGCGGGGGGAATCGAGCAGTACTTC. Translated: CASTLTRLAGGIEQYF. The V and J genes are TRBV28 and TRBJ2-7; 11 bases align to TRBD2. This CDR3 has 16 amino acids. Per the germline V gene, CDR1 is MDHEN and CDR2 is SYDVKM. V was pared by 7 bases and J by 6 bases, with 14 bases of the junction left unmatched.

The V call is TRBV29-1, the J call TRBJ2-1; 9 bases line up with TRBD2. Germline V gene sequence: CDR1 SQVTM, CDR2 ANQGSEA. CDR3 length: 16 residues. After removal of 4 bases from V and 8 bases from J, the junction contained 15 bases not matched to a gene. CDR3 sequence (DNA): TGCAGCGTTGGGTTGGTAGCGGGGGTAAGTGGTGATGAGCAGTTCTTC. Translation gives CSVGLVAGVSGDEQFF.

This clone was counted at least ten times. The V gene is TRBV9, the J gene TRBJ1-2; unclear D gene. Trimming took 6 bases from V and 8 from J, leaving 20 bases between them. The CDR3 sequence is 14 residues long. CDR1 SGDLS and CDR2 YYNGEE come from the germline V gene. The DNA of the CDR3 is TGTGCCAGCACCCAATATCAAGGACTCGGGGGCTACACCTTC. Its translation is CASTQYQGLGGYTF.

This clone was seen a handful of times. The gene calls are TRBV19 and TRBJ1-1, with a tentative D call TRBD1 (5 bases). This CDR3 is 15 amino acids long. The germline V gene has CDR1 LNHDA and CDR2 SQIVND (reference sequence). V was pared by 5 bases and J by 0 bases, with 13 bases between. The CDR3 loop is CASSWGGLMNTEAFF. DNA of the CDR3: TGTGCCAGTAGTTGGGGGGGTCTCATGAACACTGAAGCTTTCTTT.

This clone ranks as medium-sized. The V and J genes are TRBV11-3 and TRBJ2-3; the D gene could be TRBD1 or TRBD2 (5 bases each). V lost 1 base and J lost 3, with 11 bases in between. This CDR3 has 15 residues. From germline, CDR1 is SGHNT and CDR2 YENEEA. This chain's CDR3 is CASSLGFGATDTQYF. The CDR3 DNA sequence: TGTGCCAGCAGCTTAGGGTTCGGGGCAACAGATACGCAGTATTTT.

This clone was found many times. V and J are TRBV11-3 and TRBJ2-5; 8 bases agree with TRBD1. This CDR3 contains 15 residues. CDR1 and CDR2 from the germline V gene are SGHNT and YENEEA. V dropped 5 bases and J dropped 3; count of bases not matched to a gene: 8. The CDR3 nucleotides are TGTGCCAGCAGCCCCCCCGGGACAGGCAAAGAGACCCAGTACTTC. It yields the protein CASSPPGTGKETQYF.

The chain couples TRBV6-8 to TRBJ2-7, with D possibly being TRBD1 (5 bases). Germline CDR1 reads MNHGY; CDR2 reads SAAAGT. The CDR3 consists of 14 residues. V was shortened by 1 base and J by 4 bases, with 11 bases between the two germline ends. Here the CDR3 DNA reads TGTGCCAGCAGTTACTTGGGGCTCTATTACGAGCAGTACTTC. It specifies CASSYLGLYYEQYF.

In DNA form, the CDR3 reads TGTGCCAGCAGGCGGGACGCCAACTATGGCTACACCTTC. As protein: CASRRDANYGYTF. The chain has TRBV25-1 and TRBJ1-2; tentative D call: TRBD1 (5 bases). CDR1 is MGHDK and CDR2 is SYGVNS in the germline V gene. V lost 6 bases to trimming and J lost 2 bases, with 10 bases between them. This CDR3 is 13 amino acids long.

The CDR3 loop is CSVHRTTNTEAFF. The DNA of the CDR3 is TGCAGCGTCCACAGGACAACTAACACTGAAGCTTTCTTT. The chain couples TRBV29-1 to TRBJ1-1, with D perhaps TRBD1 (5 bases). The CDR3 runs 13 residues. V lost 6 bases to trimming and J lost 2 bases, with 13 bases between them. CDR1 is SQVTM and CDR2 is ANQGSEA in the germline V gene.